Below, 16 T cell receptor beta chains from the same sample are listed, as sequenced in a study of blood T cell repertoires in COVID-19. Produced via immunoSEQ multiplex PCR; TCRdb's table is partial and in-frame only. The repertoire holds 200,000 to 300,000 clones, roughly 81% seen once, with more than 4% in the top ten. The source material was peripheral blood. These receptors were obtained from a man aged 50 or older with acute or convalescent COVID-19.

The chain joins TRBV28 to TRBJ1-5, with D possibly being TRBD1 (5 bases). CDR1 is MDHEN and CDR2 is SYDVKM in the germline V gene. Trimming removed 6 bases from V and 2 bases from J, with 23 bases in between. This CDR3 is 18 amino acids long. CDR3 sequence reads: CASSPGAGSGYGNQPQHF. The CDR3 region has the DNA TGTGCCAGCAGCCCAGGCGCAGGGTCGGGTTATGGCAATCAGCCCCAGCATTTT.

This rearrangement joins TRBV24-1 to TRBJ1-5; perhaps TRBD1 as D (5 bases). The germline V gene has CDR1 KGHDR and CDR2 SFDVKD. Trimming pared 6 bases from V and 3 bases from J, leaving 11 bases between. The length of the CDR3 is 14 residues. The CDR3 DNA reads TGTGCCACCAGTAGACAGAGTACCAATCAGCCCCAGCATTTT. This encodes CATSRQSTNQPQHF.

Here the CDR3 DNA reads TGTGCCAGCAGCTTAAGGGCCCTAGCGGGCCGGCAAGAGACCCAGTACTTC. This encodes CASSLRALAGRQETQYF. V gene TRBV11-3 combines with J gene TRBJ2-5; TRBD2 matches at 8 bases. Looked up from germline, CDR1 is SGHNT and CDR2 is YENEEA. This CDR3 region has 17 residues. Trimming took 2 bases from V and 2 from J; bases not matched to a gene: 10.

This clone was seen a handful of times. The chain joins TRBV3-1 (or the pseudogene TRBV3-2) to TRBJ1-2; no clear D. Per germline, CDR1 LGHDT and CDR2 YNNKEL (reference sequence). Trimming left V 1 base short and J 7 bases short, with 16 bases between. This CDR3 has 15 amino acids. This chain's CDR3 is CASSQATGRNGGYTF. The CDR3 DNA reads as TGTGCCAGCAGCCAAGCCACTGGGAGGAATGGTGGCTACACCTTC.

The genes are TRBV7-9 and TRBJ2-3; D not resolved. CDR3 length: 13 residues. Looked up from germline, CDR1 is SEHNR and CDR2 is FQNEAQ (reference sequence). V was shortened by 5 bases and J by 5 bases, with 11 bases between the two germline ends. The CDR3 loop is CASSPRLVDTQYF. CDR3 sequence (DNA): TGTGCCAGCAGCCCCAGGCTGGTAGATACGCAGTATTTT. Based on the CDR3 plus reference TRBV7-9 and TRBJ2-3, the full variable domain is DTGVSQNPRHKITKRGQNVTFRCDPISEHNRLYWYRQTLGQGPEFLTYFQNEAQLEKSRLLSDRFSAERPKGSFSTLEIQRTEQGDSAMYLCASSPRLVDTQYFGPGTRLTVL.

The CDR3 sequence: CASSEIGGNNYEQYF. Here the CDR3 DNA reads TGTGCCAGCAGTGAAATAGGGGGAAATAACTACGAGCAGTACTTC. This chain connects TRBV2 to TRBJ2-7; perhaps TRBD1 as D (6 bases). There are 15 residues in the CDR3. Trimming pared 2 bases from V and 3 bases from J, leaving 14 bases between. Germline V gives CDR1 SNHLY, CDR2 FYNNEI.

Here the CDR3 reads CSIGTGGTGELFF. CDR3 DNA: TGCAGCATCGGGACAGGGGGGACCGGGGAGCTGTTTTTT. The V call is TRBV29-1, the J call TRBJ2-2; 11 bases are shared with TRBD1. This CDR3 spans 13 amino acids. With 8 bases clipped from V and 5 bases from J, the junction kept 4 bases outside the gene matches. Germline V gene lookup returns CDR1 SQVTM and CDR2 ANQGSEA.

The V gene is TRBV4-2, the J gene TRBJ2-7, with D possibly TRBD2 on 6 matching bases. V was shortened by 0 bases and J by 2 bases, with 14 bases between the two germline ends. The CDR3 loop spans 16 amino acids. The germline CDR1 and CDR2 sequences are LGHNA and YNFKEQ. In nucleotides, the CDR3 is TGTGCCAGCAGCCAAGATGCTGCGGGGCTTCCCTACGAGCAGTACTTC. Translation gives CASSQDAAGLPYEQYF.

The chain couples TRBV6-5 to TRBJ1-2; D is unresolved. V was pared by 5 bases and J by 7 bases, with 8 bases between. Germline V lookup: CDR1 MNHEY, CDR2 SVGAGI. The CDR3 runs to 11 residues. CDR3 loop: CASSPGGGYTF. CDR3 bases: TGTGCCAGCAGTCCCGGTGGTGGCTACACCTTC.

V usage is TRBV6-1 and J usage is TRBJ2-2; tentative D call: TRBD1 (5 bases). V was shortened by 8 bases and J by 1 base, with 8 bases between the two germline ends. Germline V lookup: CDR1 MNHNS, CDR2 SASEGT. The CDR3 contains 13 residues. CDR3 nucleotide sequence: TGTGCCAGCCAAACAGGGAACACCGGGGAGCTGTTTTTT. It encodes CASQTGNTGELFF.

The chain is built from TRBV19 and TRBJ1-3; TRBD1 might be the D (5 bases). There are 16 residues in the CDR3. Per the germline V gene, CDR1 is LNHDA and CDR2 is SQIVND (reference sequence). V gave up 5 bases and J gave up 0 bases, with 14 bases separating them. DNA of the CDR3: TGTGCCAGTAGTGCCGTCAGGGATCTCTCTGGAAACACCATATATTTT. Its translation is CASSAVRDLSGNTIYF.

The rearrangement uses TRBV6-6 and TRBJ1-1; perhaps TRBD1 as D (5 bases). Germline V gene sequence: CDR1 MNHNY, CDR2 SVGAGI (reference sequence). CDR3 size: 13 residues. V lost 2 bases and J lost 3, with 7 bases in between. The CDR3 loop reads CASSYGAYTEAFF. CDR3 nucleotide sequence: TGTGCCAGCAGTTACGGGGCGTACACTGAAGCTTTCTTT.

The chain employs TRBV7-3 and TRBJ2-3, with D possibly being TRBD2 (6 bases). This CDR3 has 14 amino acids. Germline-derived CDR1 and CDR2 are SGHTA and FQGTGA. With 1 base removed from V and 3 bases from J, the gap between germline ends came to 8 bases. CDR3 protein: CASSLIGGTDTQYF. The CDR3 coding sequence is TGTGCCAGCAGCTTAATTGGAGGGACAGATACGCAGTATTTT.

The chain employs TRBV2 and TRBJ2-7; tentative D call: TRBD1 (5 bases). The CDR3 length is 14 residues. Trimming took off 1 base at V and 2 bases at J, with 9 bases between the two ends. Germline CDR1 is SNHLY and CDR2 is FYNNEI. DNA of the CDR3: TGTGCCAGCAGTGAAGTTCACAGGCCCTACGAGCAGTACTTC. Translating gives CASSEVHRPYEQYF.

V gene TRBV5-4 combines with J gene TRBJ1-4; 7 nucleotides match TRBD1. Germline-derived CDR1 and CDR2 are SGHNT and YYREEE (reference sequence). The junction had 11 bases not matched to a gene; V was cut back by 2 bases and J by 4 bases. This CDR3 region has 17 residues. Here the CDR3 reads CASSLTTGTVINEKLFF. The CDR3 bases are TGTGCCAGCAGCTTAACAACCGGGACAGTGATTAATGAAAAACTGTTTTTT.

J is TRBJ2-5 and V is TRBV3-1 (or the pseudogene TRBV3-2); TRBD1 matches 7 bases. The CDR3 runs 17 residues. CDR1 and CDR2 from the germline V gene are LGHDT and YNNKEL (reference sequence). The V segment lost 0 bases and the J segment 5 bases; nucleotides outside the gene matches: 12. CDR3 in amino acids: CASSQDLGKGGTETQYF. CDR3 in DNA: TGTGCCAGCAGCCAAGATCTAGGGAAAGGGGGCACTGAGACCCAGTACTTC.